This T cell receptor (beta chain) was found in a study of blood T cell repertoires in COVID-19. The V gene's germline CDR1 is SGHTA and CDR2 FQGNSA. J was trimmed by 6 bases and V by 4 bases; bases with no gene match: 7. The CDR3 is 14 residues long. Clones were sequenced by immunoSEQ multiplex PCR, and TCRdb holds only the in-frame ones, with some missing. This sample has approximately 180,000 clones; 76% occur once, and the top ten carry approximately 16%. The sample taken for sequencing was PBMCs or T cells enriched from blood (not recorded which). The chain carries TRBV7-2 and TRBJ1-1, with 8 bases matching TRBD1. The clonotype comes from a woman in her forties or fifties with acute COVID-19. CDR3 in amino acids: CASSSGQGLSEAFF. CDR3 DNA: TGTGCCAGCAGCTCCGGACAGGGACTGTCTGAAGCTTTCTTT. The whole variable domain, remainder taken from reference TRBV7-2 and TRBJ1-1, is GAGVSQSPSNKVTEKGKDVELRCDPISGHTALYWYRQSLGQGLEFLIYFQGNSAPDKSGLPSDRFSAERTGGSVSTLTIQRTQQEDSAVYLCASSSGQGLSEAFFGQGTRLTVV.